The 14 T cell receptor beta chains below were found in one sample sequenced in a study of cytomegalovirus exposure and HLA in healthy donors. PCR involved 60 Vbeta and 13 Jbeta primers. Generated by immunoSEQ multiplex PCR, the TCRdb table keeps only in-frame clones and is missing some. In the table there are about 140,000 clones, 79% of which are singletons. Sequenced material: PBMCs. The receptor source for this set is a man aged 18 to 29 in good health and CMV-seronegative.

The chain employs TRBV30 and TRBJ2-7, with TRBD1 matching 7 bases. Germline values: CDR1 GTSNPN, CDR2 SVGIG (reference sequence). With V trimmed by 4 bases and J by 2 bases, 5 bases remained unmatched. The CDR3 runs to 13 residues. The CDR3 sequence is CAWKTGPTYEQYF. Written as DNA, the CDR3 is TGTGCCTGGAAGACAGGGCCCACCTACGAGCAGTACTTC.

This clone was detected only a few times. The chain is built from TRBV6-6 and TRBJ1-5; tentatively, D is TRBD1 (6 bases). The V end was cut by 5 bases, the J end by 0 bases, with 11 bases between. Germline V lookup: CDR1 MNHNY, CDR2 SVGAGI (reference sequence). The CDR3 is 15 amino acids. The CDR3 DNA sequence: TGTGCCAGCAGTCCGACAGGAGTTAGCAATCAGCCCCAGCATTTT. Translation gives CASSPTGVSNQPQHF.

The genes are TRBV27 and TRBJ1-5, with 9 bases aligning to TRBD1. CDR1 is MNHEY and CDR2 is SMNVEV in the germline V gene (reference sequence). V dropped 2 bases and J dropped 2; count of bases not matched to a gene: 1. This CDR3 comprises 15 residues. The CDR3 reads CASSLGDRGNQPQHF. The CDR3, as DNA: TGTGCCAGCAGTTTAGGGGACAGGGGCAATCAGCCCCAGCATTTT.

Written as DNA, the CDR3 is TGTGCCACCAGCAGAGAGGTGAGGCCGACCTACGAGCAGTACTTC. Its protein is CATSREVRPTYEQYF. V is TRBV15 and J is TRBJ2-7; D ambiguous. Germline V gene lookup returns CDR1 LNHNV and CDR2 YYDKDF (reference sequence). This CDR3 contains 15 residues. V was cut by 0 bases and J by 2 bases, with 11 bases left in between.

The chain couples TRBV14 to TRBJ2-7; D remains ambiguous. CDR1 is SGHDN and CDR2 is FVKESK in the germline V gene. The V gene lost 3 bases and the J gene lost 6 bases, with 9 bases spanning the gap. The CDR3 is 12 amino acids. The CDR3 here is CASSQAAVEQYF. The CDR3 DNA follows: TGTGCCAGCAGCCAGGCCGCAGTCGAGCAGTACTTC.

The chain is built from TRBV29-1 and TRBJ2-7; 7 nucleotides align to TRBD1. Germline CDR1 and CDR2: SQVTM and ANQGSEA. V gave up 7 bases and J gave up 3 bases; unmatched junction bases: 6. The CDR3 has 12 residues. The CDR3 loop is CSAIGDSYEQYF. The CDR3 DNA sequence: TGCAGCGCCATCGGGGACAGCTACGAGCAGTACTTC.

This clone was counted once. The chain recombines TRBV2 with TRBJ2-1, with D perhaps TRBD2 (6 bases). Germline assignment: CDR1 SNHLY and CDR2 FYNNEI. Trimming took off 5 bases at V and 7 bases at J, with 15 bases between the two ends. The CDR3 has 14 amino acids. The CDR3, as DNA: TGTGCCAGCAGTCTCGCGGGGTTTGGGAATGAGCAGTTCTTC. Translating gives CASSLAGFGNEQFF.

J is TRBJ2-3 and V is TRBV29-1; TRBD1 matches 10 bases. J was trimmed by 0 bases and V by 5 bases; bases with no gene match: 8. CDR3 size: 16 residues. The V gene's germline CDR1 is SQVTM and CDR2 ANQGSEA. CDR3 coding DNA: TGCAGCGTTCGGGACAGGGGCCGGCCTAGCACAGATACGCAGTATTTT. Amino acid sequence: CSVRDRGRPSTDTQYF.

The rearrangement uses TRBV5-6 and TRBJ2-7; D not resolved. The germline V and J ends were trimmed by 0 bases and 7 bases, with 23 bases remaining between them. This CDR3 spans 17 amino acids. Germline CDR1 and CDR2: SGHDT and YYEEEE. The CDR3 DNA reads as TGTGCCAGCAGCTTGGAGGTCTTGGGCCAGACAAGTCGTGAGCAGTACTTC. It encodes CASSLEVLGQTSREQYF.

This rearrangement joins TRBV4-2 to TRBJ1-4, with 9 positions matching TRBD1. Germline V gives CDR1 LGHNA, CDR2 YNFKEQ. V lost 3 bases to trimming and J lost 1 base; unmatched junction nucleotides: 6. The CDR3 has 17 residues. CDR3 coding DNA: TGTGCCAGCAGCCAGACAGGGGGAAGAAGAACTAATGAAAAACTGTTTTTT. Protein: CASSQTGGRRTNEKLFF.

This rearrangement joins TRBV30 to TRBJ1-2; 11 nucleotides agree with TRBD1. This CDR3 region has 12 residues. Per the germline V gene, CDR1 is GTSNPN and CDR2 is SVGIG (reference sequence). The junction had 6 bases not matched to a gene; V was cut back by 1 base and J by 14 bases. The CDR3 DNA sequence: TGTGCCTGGAGTGGCCAAAGGGACAGGGGGACCTTC. Encoded protein: CAWSGQRDRGTF.

The J gene is TRBJ1-1, the V gene TRBV29-1; weak D call: TRBD1 (6 bases). Germline V CDR1 and CDR2: SQVTM, ANQGSEA. This CDR3 has 15 residues. Trimming took 1 base from V and 0 from J, leaving 12 bases between them. The CDR3 protein is CSVEVGRGMNTEAFF. CDR3 sequence (DNA): TGCAGCGTTGAAGTTGGGAGGGGGATGAACACTGAAGCTTTCTTT.

The chain joins TRBV5-1 to TRBJ2-7; possible D gene TRBD1, 6 bases. V lost 4 bases and J lost 3, with 14 bases in between. Per germline, CDR1 SGHRS and CDR2 YFSETQ. The length of the CDR3 is 14 residues. This chain's CDR3 is CASSPPGANYEQYF. The CDR3 DNA is TGCGCCAGCAGCCCCCCAGGGGCCAACTACGAGCAGTACTTC.

The rearrangement links TRBV12-5 to TRBJ2-5; a weak D match, TRBD1 (6 bases). Trimming shortened V by 9 bases and J by 3 bases, and 17 bases separated the two germline ends. Germline V lookup: CDR1 LGHNT, CDR2 FRNRAP. The CDR3 consists of 14 residues. CDR3: CASAPLDRKETQYF. The CDR3 region has the DNA TGTGCTAGCGCCCCCCTCGACAGGAAAGAGACCCAGTACTTC.